Following are 10 T cell receptor beta chains from one sample sequenced in a study of blood T cell repertoires in COVID-19. Libraries were prepared by immunoSEQ multiplex PCR; TCRdb keeps only in-frame clonotypes and omits some of them. The sample gives around 140,000 clones, around 89% of which show up once; roughly 18% is in the top ten. Input material: peripheral blood. All receptors derive from a man aged 45-65 years with active or convalescent COVID-19.

V usage is TRBV5-6 and J usage is TRBJ1-1; D is unresolved. This CDR3 has 16 residues. Germline V CDR1 and CDR2: SGHDT, YYEEEE. The germline V and J ends were trimmed by 0 bases and 0 bases, with 12 bases remaining between them. The DNA of the CDR3 is TGTGCCAGCAGCTTGGTAACAGAACCTTTGAACACTGAAGCTTTCTTT. This gives the protein CASSLVTEPLNTEAFF. Together with reference TRBV5-6 and TRBJ1-1, the CDR3 gives the full variable domain: DAGVTQSPTHLIKTRGQQVTLRCSPKSGHDTVSWYQQALGQGPQFIFQYYEEEERQRGNFPDRFSGHQFPNYSSELNVNALLLGDSALYLCASSLVTEPLNTEAFFGQGTRLTVV.

The chain employs TRBV28 and TRBJ2-1; 16 positions match TRBD2. Germline-derived CDR1 and CDR2 are MDHEN and SYDVKM. This CDR3 is built from 16 residues. V lost 5 bases, J lost 9 bases, and 7 bases stayed unmatched. CDR3 DNA sequence: TGTGCCAGCAGTCGTGGGACTAGCGGGAGGGTGGGTGAGCAGTTCTTC. It codes for CASSRGTSGRVGEQFF. Together with reference TRBV28 and TRBJ2-1, the CDR3 gives the full variable domain: DVKVTQSSRYLVKRTGEKVFLECVQDMDHENMFWYRQDPGLGLRLIYFSYDVKMKEKGDIPEGYSVSREKKERFSLILESASTNQTSMYLCASSRGTSGRVGEQFFGPGTRLTVL.

The chain couples TRBV12-3 or TRBV12-4 to TRBJ1-5; D is uncertain. The CDR3 covers 13 residues. Trimming removed 6 bases at V and 4 bases at J, with 10 bases between. Here the CDR3 reads CASSPPGNQPQHF. The CDR3 DNA follows: TGTGCCAGCAGCCCTCCCGGGAATCAGCCCCAGCATTTT.

This sequence joins TRBV25-1 and TRBJ1-4, with unresolved D. The CDR3 extends over 16 amino acids. The germline V gene encodes CDR1 MGHDK and CDR2 SYGVNS. Trimming pared 2 bases from V and 6 bases from J, leaving 16 bases between. CDR3 DNA: TGTGCCAGCAGTGAAACGGGGTGGCGACGGGATGAAAAACTGTTTTTT. Amino acids: CASSETGWRRDEKLFF.

The gene calls are TRBV11-2 and TRBJ1-2; D is unresolved. This CDR3 comprises 12 residues. Germline V lookup: CDR1 SGHAT, CDR2 FQNNGV. The V end lost 5 bases, the J end lost 5 bases, and 9 bases lay between the germline ends. CDR3 protein: CASSEEGYGYTF. Here the CDR3 DNA reads TGTGCCAGCAGCGAGGAGGGTTATGGCTACACCTTC.

The genes are TRBV6-1 and TRBJ2-3; D not resolved. Germline V gene lookup returns CDR1 MNHNS and CDR2 SASEGT. The CDR3 is made up of 13 amino acids. V was trimmed by 3 bases and J by 4 bases, leaving 8 bases between them. This chain's CDR3 is CASSDPRADTQYF. DNA of the CDR3: TGTGCCAGCAGTGACCCAAGAGCAGATACGCAGTATTTT.

The chain uses TRBV5-1 and TRBJ2-2, with TRBD2 matching over 11 bases. The ends lost 3 bases at V and 3 bases at J; junction bases unmatched: 4. Germline-derived CDR1 and CDR2 are SGHRS and YFSETQ. This CDR3 region has 16 residues. CDR3 residues: CASSSTGLADTGELFF. CDR3 nucleotide sequence: TGCGCCAGCAGCTCCACGGGACTAGCGGACACCGGGGAGCTGTTTTTT.

This chain connects TRBV12-3 or TRBV12-4 to TRBJ1-2; D call uncertain. This CDR3 is built from 13 residues. The V end was cut by 5 bases, the J end by 4 bases, with 11 bases between. CDR3 bases: TGTGCCAGCAGTGGGCCGGGAGGCTATGGCTACACCTTC. The encoded protein is CASSGPGGYGYTF.

Here the CDR3 reads CASSSDRGFEQFF. CDR3 in DNA: TGTGCCAGCAGCTCGGACAGGGGATTTGAGCAGTTCTTC. The chain joins TRBV7-2 to TRBJ2-1; 9 positions match TRBD1. Germline loops: CDR1 SGHTA, CDR2 FQGNSA. The CDR3 loop spans 13 amino acids. The ends lost 4 bases at V and 9 bases at J; junction bases unmatched: 4.

The rearrangement joins TRBV19 to TRBJ1-2; D call uncertain. V shed 10 bases and J shed 0 bases, with 15 bases lying between them. Looked up from germline, CDR1 is LNHDA and CDR2 is SQIVND (reference sequence). CDR3 length equals 14 residues. The CDR3 sequence is CATARGPANYGYTF. The CDR3 nucleotides are TGTGCCACCGCCCGAGGGCCTGCTAACTATGGCTACACCTTC.